This entry is about one T cell receptor (beta chain). This sample is part of a study of blood T cell repertoires in COVID-19. Study in general: The United States, Italy and Spain supplied acute and convalescent COVID-19 samples. PBMCs, B-cell-depleted T cells, or T cells provided the cDNA or gDNA that made up the material.

Authors' methods: Researchers report that nucleated cell counts were estimated from reference gene primer amplification. Measured with immunoSEQ multiplex PCR; TCRdb has only the in-frame clones, and not every one. V and J calls and clone size are copied from that table; D and trimming were computed from the DNA. The sample has some 130,000 clones, around 80% seen once; the top ten hold 3% to 4.5%. The TCR comes from a man aged 55 to 69 with acute or convalescent COVID-19. Material for sequencing was peripheral blood.

Written as DNA, the CDR3 is TGCGCCAGCAGCTTGGCCGCCGGGTCCGGGGCCAACGTCCTGACTTTC. It codes for CASSLAAGSGANVLTF. The chain is built from TRBV5-1 and TRBJ2-6; D is undetermined. Germline CDR1 reads SGHRS; CDR2 reads YFSETQ. The CDR3 totals 16 residues. Between the trimmed V and J ends, which lost 0 bases and 4 bases, there was a span of 11 bases.